This T cell receptor (beta chain) was obtained from a study of Ad26.COV2.S vaccination and SARS-CoV-2 variants. As to this clone: The antigen remains unidentified.

Sample treatment: over 15 received Ad26.COV2.S at low or high dose, single or two shots; 5 received placebo; per-sample allocation not given. Sampling was done on day 63 after the first vaccine or placebo injection. The administered vaccine (an Ad26 vector) expressed Wuhan-strain SARS-CoV-2 spike. This table comes from immunoSEQ multiplex PCR, and its TCRdb copy is limited to in-frame clones, with some not included. The sample consists of more than 300,000 clones, 85% to 90% of them appearing once. Study conclusions and caveats: Placebo recipients trailed vaccine recipients in spike-specific TCR breadth. Total T cell responses, in the TCR breadth and depth analyses, may have been underestimated. A substantial breadth of spike-specific CD8+ and CD4+ T cell responses after vaccination has been reported.

The specimen was peripheral blood, collected in a trial of Ad26.COV2.S vaccine versus placebo. The TCR originated in a person aged 18-60 years who received the Ad26.COV2.S COVID-19 vaccine or a placebo.

The CDR3 nucleotides are TGTGCCAGCAGTTTGAGAGGCGACAGGTCCAATCAGCCCCAGCATTTT. Translation gives CASSLRGDRSNQPQHF. The gene calls are TRBV6-5 and TRBJ1-5; perhaps TRBD1 as D (6 bases). CDR1 is MNHEY and CDR2 is SVGAGI in the germline V gene. Trimming shortened V by 4 bases and J by 3 bases, and 16 bases separated the two germline ends. This CDR3 spans 16 amino acids.